These 4 T cell receptor beta chains came from one sample sequenced in a study of blood T cell repertoires in COVID-19. Some clones are missing from TCRdb's copy, which holds only in-frame ones; the method was immunoSEQ multiplex PCR. The sample holds roughly 66,000 clones, roughly 80% seen once. The material sequenced was peripheral blood. These receptors originate from a man in his fifties or sixties with acute or convalescent COVID-19.

This sequence joins TRBV6-4 and TRBJ2-3; tentatively, D is TRBD1 (5 bases). Trimming pared 5 bases from V and 2 bases from J, leaving 11 bases between. The germline V gene encodes CDR1 MRHNA and CDR2 SNTAGT. The CDR3 extends over 14 amino acids. The CDR3 loop is CASSSGATTDTQYF. The CDR3 DNA reads TGTGCCAGCAGTAGTGGGGCTACCACAGATACGCAGTATTTT.

This rearrangement joins TRBV18 to TRBJ1-2; D may be TRBD1 (5 bases). V was pared by 2 bases and J by 4 bases, with 11 bases between. The CDR3 runs to 14 residues. CDR1 KGHSH and CDR2 LQKENI come from the germline V gene. The CDR3 region has the DNA TGTGCCAGCTCACCAAGCGACAGCGTCTATGGCTACACCTTC. This encodes CASSPSDSVYGYTF.

This clone was found a few times. V gene TRBV10-3 combines with J gene TRBJ1-1; 10 positions agree with TRBD1. This CDR3 region has 13 residues. Germline V gene lookup returns CDR1 ENHRY and CDR2 SYGVKD. Germline trimming cut 6 bases from V and 5 bases from J; bases unmatched to any gene: 3. CDR3 nucleotide sequence: TGTGCCATCAGCCGGGACAGGGGAACTGAAGCTTTCTTT. It yields the protein CAISRDRGTEAFF.

The V gene is TRBV27, the J gene TRBJ1-6, with TRBD1 as a possible D gene (5 bases). The CDR3 spans 14 residues. Germline CDR1 is MNHEY and CDR2 is SMNVEV (reference sequence). With 5 bases removed from V and 7 bases from J, the gap between germline ends came to 12 bases. CDR3 bases: TGTGCCAGCAGTGGACAAGCACAGAATTCACCCCTCCACTTT. It yields the protein CASSGQAQNSPLHF.